The next 3 T cell receptor beta chains were all read from a single sample in a study of CXCR3-negative and CXCR3-positive naive CD8 T cells. Overall study results and limits: Naive cells positive for CXCR3 carried more hydrophobic TRB CDR3s than CXCR3-negative ones.

No antigen has been identified for these receptors. The TRB libraries of cDNA were built by UMI-labeled 5' RACE. TCRdb reprocessed the 5' RACE reads; each CDR3 protein has one entry and no DNA is given. The sample shows thousands of distinct CDR3 sequences, and more than 1.5% sits with its ten largest clones. The sequenced material came from naive CXCR3+ CD8+ T cells from blood. Regarding subset: CD45RO-CCR7+CD27+CD95- naive CD8+ T cells expressing CXCR3 (TNR3+). The source is a human donor in good health. Some clones in this sample may be carry-over from other donors' samples.

By frequency, this clonotype is medium-sized. The rearrangement uses TRBV27 and TRBJ1-1; TCRdb names TRBD1, which stays unverified in the absence of DNA. CDR1 is MNHEY, CDR2 SMNVEV, per germline (reference sequence). The CDR3 loop spans 12 amino acids. This CDR3 is CASSAGLTEAFF.

The V gene is TRBV20-1, the J gene TRBJ1-2; the D gene TCRdb calls, TRBD1, cannot be checked with no DNA. CDR1 and CDR2 (germline): DFQATT, SNEGSKA (reference sequence). This CDR3 spans 14 amino acids. This CDR3 is CSATDGQGRYGYTF.

The CDR3 reads CASSYSRIWGQYEQFF. The gene calls are TRBV6-5 and TRBJ2-1; TCRdb's D call of TRBD1 is untestable without DNA. Per germline, CDR1 MNHEY and CDR2 SVGAGI. This CDR3 region has 16 residues.